The 29 T cell receptor beta chains below all came from one sample that was sequenced in a study of T cells and copy number aberrations in small-cell lung cancer. Sequencing used immunoSEQ multiplex PCR; TCRdb keeps in-frame clones, though not all of them. The table lists 7,500 or so clones, roughly 82% of them singletons. Sequenced material: normal tissue next to the tumor. The receptors shown here come from a woman aged 50 to 60 with small cell lung cancer.

This chain links TRBV27 with TRBJ2-1, with 13 bases matching TRBD2. CDR1 is MNHEY, CDR2 SMNVEV, per germline (reference sequence). CDR3 length: 17 amino acids. After removal of 5 bases from V and 6 bases from J, the junction contained 10 bases not matched to a gene. CDR3 sequence: CASSPRLAGGVRNEQFF. CDR3 nucleotide sequence: TGTGCCAGCAGTCCCCGACTAGCGGGAGGAGTACGCAATGAGCAGTTCTTC.

This clone showed up just a few times. The chain carries TRBV27 and TRBJ2-3; D is uncertain. Trimming removed 3 bases at V and 2 bases at J, with 3 bases between. CDR3 size: 12 residues. Germline loops: CDR1 MNHEY, CDR2 SMNVEV (reference sequence). For the CDR3, the DNA is TGTGCCAGCAGTTTCCACACAGATACGCAGTATTTT. This gives the protein CASSFHTDTQYF.

The V call is TRBV4-1, the J call TRBJ2-1; 8 positions agree with TRBD1. The CDR3 is 15 residues long. CDR1 is MGHRA, CDR2 YSYEKL, per germline. The V segment lost 3 bases and the J segment 0 bases; nucleotides outside the gene matches: 1. The CDR3 DNA follows: TGCGCCAGCAGCCAGACAGGGGACTCCTACAATGAGCAGTTCTTC. Encoded protein: CASSQTGDSYNEQFF.

V usage is TRBV6-1 and J usage is TRBJ1-2, with a tentative D call TRBD1 (6 bases). Germline V gene lookup returns CDR1 MNHNS and CDR2 SASEGT. V shed 0 bases and J shed 4 bases, with 9 bases lying between them. The CDR3 sequence is 14 residues long. In DNA, the CDR3 is TGTGCCAGCAGTGAAGCGGCACAGGGCTATGGCTACACCTTC. Translated: CASSEAAQGYGYTF.

The count of this clone is one. This rearrangement joins TRBV10-1 to TRBJ2-3; tentative D call: TRBD1 (6 bases). Germline CDR1 is WNHNN and CDR2 is SYGVQD (reference sequence). The CDR3 has 15 residues. Trimming removed 2 bases at V and 5 bases at J, with 14 bases between. The CDR3 loop reads CASSETTGAIDTQYF. The CDR3 coding sequence is TGCGCCAGCAGTGAGACGACAGGAGCCATAGATACGCAGTATTTT.

This clone was seen just once. The genes are TRBV11-2 and TRBJ2-1, with D perhaps TRBD1 or TRBD2 (5 bases each). The length of the CDR3 is 14 residues. Trimming shortened V by 5 bases and J by 8 bases, and 16 bases separated the two germline ends. In germline, CDR1 is SGHAT, CDR2 FQNNGV. The CDR3 bases are TGTGCCAGCAGCCTAGGGATGGGGGTGGATGAGCAGTTCTTC. Encoded protein: CASSLGMGVDEQFF.

The rearrangement uses TRBV30 and TRBJ2-6; weak D call: TRBD1 (5 bases). Between the trimmed V and J ends, which lost 0 bases and 0 bases, there was a span of 15 bases. Germline lookup yields CDR1 GTSNPN and CDR2 SVGIG (reference sequence). The CDR3 consists of 18 residues. The CDR3: CAWSVTGLKSSGANVLTF. CDR3 sequence (DNA): TGTGCCTGGAGTGTTACAGGATTGAAGAGCTCTGGGGCCAACGTCCTGACTTTC.

The CDR3 reads CASRRGTQYF. The CDR3 DNA sequence: TGTGCCAGTCGACGCGGGACCCAGTACTTC. This chain uses TRBV6-6 with TRBJ2-5; the D is unclear. V was trimmed by 9 bases and J by 7 bases, leaving 9 bases between them. The CDR3 sequence is 10 residues long. Per the germline V gene, CDR1 is MNHNY and CDR2 is SVGAGI (reference sequence).

J is TRBJ1-4 and V is TRBV19, with 7 bases fitting TRBD1. CDR1 LNHDA and CDR2 SQIVND come from the germline V gene (reference sequence). The length of the CDR3 is 13 residues. J gave up 9 bases and V 4 bases, and 5 bases lay outside the gene matches. CDR3 sequence (DNA): TGTGCCAGTAGTAGAGGGGGCGGGCAAAAACTGTTTTTT. Protein product: CASSRGGGQKLFF.

This chain links TRBV6-1 with TRBJ2-1; TRBD2 might be the D (5 bases). CDR1 is MNHNS and CDR2 is SASEGT in the germline V gene. V was pared by 8 bases and J by 7 bases, with 12 bases between. The CDR3 is 12 amino acids. The CDR3 nucleotides read TGTGCCAGCGGGGAGATGAGTAATGAGCAGTTCTTC. Residues: CASGEMSNEQFF.

This clone turned up a few times. V gene TRBV6-4 combines with J gene TRBJ2-7; 7 bases align to TRBD1. J gave up 1 base and V 4 bases, and 7 bases lay outside the gene matches. The CDR3 covers 15 residues. The V gene's germline CDR1 is MRHNA and CDR2 SNTAGT. The CDR3 DNA sequence: TGTGCCAGCAGTGCGGAACCGGGACAGTCCTACGAGCAGTACTTC. Translating it yields CASSAEPGQSYEQYF.

The chain is built from TRBV29-1 and TRBJ2-5; 10 nucleotides line up with TRBD2. Looked up from germline, CDR1 is SQVTM and CDR2 is ANQGSEA. This CDR3 contains 13 residues. J was trimmed by 5 bases and V by 3 bases; bases with no gene match: 3. In DNA form, the CDR3 reads TGCAGCGTTGAGGCTAGCGGGAGTGAGACCCAGTACTTC. As protein: CSVEASGSETQYF.

V usage is TRBV30 and J usage is TRBJ2-6; D gene ambiguous. The CDR3 length is 15 residues. V lost 1 base to trimming and J lost 0 bases, with 7 bases between them. The germline CDR1 and CDR2 sequences are GTSNPN and SVGIG (reference sequence). The CDR3: CAWSETGSGANVLTF. The CDR3 DNA sequence: TGTGCCTGGAGTGAGACCGGCTCTGGGGCCAACGTCCTGACTTTC.

The gene calls are TRBV5-6 and TRBJ2-7; D is uncertain. CDR1 is SGHDT, CDR2 YYEEEE, per germline. CDR3 size: 11 residues. Trimming removed 4 bases from V and 4 bases from J, with 6 bases in between. CDR3 bases: TGTGCCAGCAGCCATACATACGAGCAGTACTTC. Amino acid sequence: CASSHTYEQYF.

This clone was detected a few times. The rearrangement uses TRBV7-2 and TRBJ2-7, with 9 bases aligning to TRBD1. This CDR3 contains 13 residues. Germline loops: CDR1 SGHTA, CDR2 FQGNSA. Unmatched junction bases numbered 10, after V lost 10 bases and J lost 6 bases. CDR3 nucleotide sequence: TGTGCCACGTCCTCCGGGACAGGGTTCGAGCAGTACTTC. Its translation: CATSSGTGFEQYF.

This chain uses TRBV11-2 with TRBJ1-1, with a weak D call TRBD1 (6 bases). The CDR3 sequence is 13 residues long. Germline V lookup: CDR1 SGHAT, CDR2 FQNNGV. The germline V and J ends were trimmed by 4 bases and 6 bases, with 12 bases remaining between them. DNA of the CDR3: TGTGCCAGCAGCTCCACAGGGTCCCCTGAAGCTTTCTTT. Its protein is CASSSTGSPEAFF.

The chain uses TRBV6-5 and TRBJ1-1; D is ambiguous. CDR3 length equals 11 residues. In germline, CDR1 is MNHEY, CDR2 SVGAGI. Between the trimmed V and J ends, which lost 6 bases and 0 bases, there was a span of 2 bases. CDR3 nucleotides: TGTGCCAGCAGGGTGAACACTGAAGCTTTCTTT. Amino acid sequence: CASRVNTEAFF.

The V call is TRBV29-1, the J call TRBJ2-7, with TRBD2 matching over 13 bases. V trimming: 6 bases; J trimming: 1 base; junction bases outside the gene matches: 3. CDR1 and CDR2 (germline): SQVTM, ANQGSEA. The CDR3 covers 14 residues. For the CDR3, the DNA is TGCAGCGTCAGGACTAGCGGGAGTTCCTACGAGCAGTACTTC. Translated, it gives CSVRTSGSSYEQYF.

The chain couples TRBV4-3 to TRBJ1-2; D unresolved. The CDR3 contains 13 residues. V lost 2 bases and J 2 bases, leaving 6 bases between the germline ends. Germline assignment: CDR1 LGHNA and CDR2 YSLEER. CDR3 loop: CASSQTVNYGYTF. The DNA of the CDR3 is TGCGCCAGCAGCCAAACAGTGAACTATGGCTACACCTTC.

The V gene is TRBV9, the J gene TRBJ1-1, with a tentative D call TRBD1 (6 bases). Germline CDR1 is SGDLS and CDR2 is YYNGEE. The V end was cut by 3 bases, the J end by 0 bases, with 27 bases between. The CDR3 covers 20 residues. CDR3 sequence reads: CASSEPEGIAEQGMNTEAFF. CDR3 coding DNA: TGTGCCAGCAGCGAGCCCGAGGGGATAGCAGAACAGGGAATGAACACTGAAGCTTTCTTT.

CDR3 residues: CAWRGAGGESGNTIYF. The CDR3 region has the DNA TGTGCCTGGAGGGGGGCAGGGGGCGAATCAGGAAACACCATATATTTT. The chain is built from TRBV30 and TRBJ1-3, with 8 bases identical to TRBD1. The J segment lost 4 bases and the V segment lost 3 bases, leaving 11 bases of the junction unmatched. The CDR3 length is 16 residues. CDR1 GTSNPN and CDR2 SVGIG come from the germline V gene (reference sequence). Full variable domain (remainder filled in from reference TRBV30 and TRBJ1-3): SQTIHQWPATLVQPVGSPLSLECTVEGTSNPNLYWYRQAAGRGLQLLFYSVGIGQISSEVPQNLSASRPQDRQFILSSKKLLLSDSGFYLCAWRGAGGESGNTIYFGEGSWLTVV.

V and J are TRBV19 and TRBJ1-4, with 7 bases lining up with TRBD1. The CDR3 consists of 16 residues. The germline V gene encodes CDR1 LNHDA and CDR2 SQIVND (reference sequence). V dropped 2 bases and J dropped 2; count of bases not matched to a gene: 5. CDR3 nucleotides: TGTGCCAGTAGTATAAAGGGGGCCGTGACTAATGAAAAACTGTTTTTT. As protein: CASSIKGAVTNEKLFF.

The V gene is TRBV6-5, the J gene TRBJ1-2; D is possibly TRBD1 (6 bases). The CDR3 consists of 14 residues. V was cut by 6 bases and J by 0 bases, with 11 bases left in between. Germline V gene lookup returns CDR1 MNHEY and CDR2 SVGAGI. The CDR3 nucleotides read TGTGCCAGCAGCTATACAGGGCCTAACTATGGCTACACCTTC. As protein: CASSYTGPNYGYTF.

This rearrangement joins TRBV5-4 to TRBJ2-7, with no clear D. V was trimmed by 2 bases and J by 4 bases, leaving 7 bases between them. Germline values: CDR1 SGHNT, CDR2 YYREEE (reference sequence). The CDR3 is 12 amino acids. CDR3 DNA: TGTGCCAGCAGCTTTGGAGAGTACGAGCAGTACTTC. This sequence encodes CASSFGEYEQYF. Using reference TRBV5-4 and TRBJ2-7 for the parts outside the CDR3, the full variable domain is ETGVTQSPTHLIKTRGQQVTLRCSSQSGHNTVSWYQQALGQGPQFIFQYYREEENGRGNFPPRFSGLQFPNYSSELNVNALELDDSALYLCASSFGEYEQYFGPGTRLTVT.

This chain uses TRBV10-3 with TRBJ2-7; TRBD2 aligns across 7 bases. Germline CDR1 ENHRY, CDR2 SYGVKD. The V gene end was trimmed by 0 bases and the J gene end by 1 base; junction bases not matched to a gene: 9. The CDR3 sequence is 17 residues long. The CDR3 nucleotides read TGTGCCATCAGTGAGTCGAGGGCTAGCGGAAAATCCTACGAGCAGTACTTC. Residues: CAISESRASGKSYEQYF.

V is TRBV29-1 and J is TRBJ2-2; 7 bases match TRBD2. Germline V gene sequence: CDR1 SQVTM, CDR2 ANQGSEA. The CDR3 spans 14 residues. V was clipped by 3 bases and J by 4 bases; unmatched bases: 5. CDR3 DNA sequence: TGCAGCGTTGAGGCGGGAGCCCGCACCGGGGAGCTGTTTTTT. Its protein is CSVEAGARTGELFF.

This rearrangement joins TRBV5-6 to TRBJ2-5; D not certain. The CDR3 is made up of 15 amino acids. V lost 1 base to trimming and J lost 0 bases, with 10 bases between them. The germline CDR1 and CDR2 sequences are SGHDT and YYEEEE. In DNA form, the CDR3 reads TGTGCCAGCAGCTTGTTAGGGAAAAACCAAGAGACCCAGTACTTC. Translation gives CASSLLGKNQETQYF.

The V gene is TRBV7-9, the J gene TRBJ2-2; TRBD1 aligns across 8 bases. CDR1 is SEHNR and CDR2 is FQNEAQ in the germline V gene (reference sequence). The ends lost 5 bases at V and 3 bases at J; junction bases unmatched: 2. This CDR3 comprises 14 residues. CDR3 protein: CASSRDRYTGELFF. CDR3 bases: TGTGCCAGCAGCCGGGACAGGTACACCGGGGAGCTGTTTTTT.

This chain uses TRBV7-3 with TRBJ2-1, with 8 bases fitting TRBD2. Germline-derived CDR1 and CDR2 are SGHTA and FQGTGA. V gave up 5 bases and J gave up 7 bases; unmatched junction bases: 10. The CDR3 covers 15 residues. CDR3: CASSMGLGFQNEQFF. CDR3 nucleotides: TGTGCCAGCAGCATGGGACTAGGGTTCCAGAATGAGCAGTTCTTC.